This T cell receptor (beta chain) originates from a study of blood T cell repertoires in COVID-19. Study context: The analysed material was cDNA or gDNA that came from T cells, B-cell-depleted T cells, or PBMCs.

The method was immunoSEQ multiplex PCR; TCRdb's version includes in-frame clones alone and lacks a portion of them. The profile shows tens of thousands of clones, about 90% of them singletons. Trimming cost V 3 bases and J 3 bases; bases outside gene matches: 5. CDR3 length equals 16 residues. Germline CDR1 and CDR2: SGHDT and YYEEEE. This clone has a handful of counts. The chain recombines TRBV5-6 with TRBJ1-6, with 8 bases matching TRBD1. The receptor's source is a woman older than 75 with active or convalescent COVID-19. What was sequenced was peripheral blood. The CDR3 DNA is TGTGCCAGCAGCTCAGAAGGACAGGGCTATAATTCACCCCTCCACTTT. Its protein product is CASSSEGQGYNSPLHF. The variable domain in full, completed from reference TRBV5-6 and TRBJ1-6, reads DAGVTQSPTHLIKTRGQQVTLRCSPKSGHDTVSWYQQALGQGPQFIFQYYEEEERQRGNFPDRFSGHQFPNYSSELNVNALLLGDSALYLCASSSEGQGYNSPLHFGNGTRLTVT.